Listed below are T cell receptor beta chains from one sample, sequenced in a study of a mutant IDH1 vaccine in newly diagnosed glioma. TCRdb keeps only in-frame clones here, not all; method: immunoSEQ multiplex PCR. The sample has about 94,000 clones; under 90% are singletons. What these receptors recognize is not known. The source was PBMCs, collected from a glioma patient whose treatment included an IDH1 peptide vaccine. These receptor sequences come from a woman aged 50 to 60 with glioma. The CDR3 runs from the conserved cysteine through the conserved F or W. A D gene is named only where the DNA matches it firmly. Some rows mark clone size as missing; the rest say once, few, many or name a class of expanded clone.

D gene: TRBD1
clone size: NA
V gene: TRBV29-1
J gene: TRBJ2-7
CDR3 protein: CSVERTGTYEQYF
CDR3 DNA: TGCAGCGTTGAGAGGACAGGGACCTACGAGCAGTACTTC

D gene: TRBD1
clone size: NA
V gene: TRBV18
J gene: TRBJ2-5
CDR3 protein: CASSPRAPTGQETQYF
CDR3 DNA: TGTGCCAGCTCACCACGCGCCCCGACAGGGCAAGAGACCCAGTACTTC

D gene: TRBD2
clone size: NA
V gene: TRBV10-3
J gene: TRBJ2-1
CDR3 protein: CAITPGLAGGLPSYNEQFF
CDR3 DNA: TGTGCCATCACCCCGGGACTAGCGGGAGGTCTCCCCTCCTACAATGAGCAGTTCTTC

D gene: TRBD1
clone size: NA
V gene: TRBV7-3
J gene: TRBJ2-7
CDR3 protein: CASSFGTGGSYEQYF
CDR3 DNA: TGTGCCAGCAGCTTCGGGACAGGGGGGAGCTACGAGCAGTACTTC

D gene: NA
clone size: NA
V gene: TRBV7-9
J gene: TRBJ1-3
CDR3 protein: CASSLRAGHLFSGNTIYF
CDR3 DNA: TGTGCCAGCAGCTTAAGGGCAGGTCACTTGTTCTCTGGAAACACCATATATTTT

D gene: NA
clone size: NA
V gene: TRBV2
J gene: TRBJ2-5
CDR3 protein: CASSEPAQETQYF
CDR3 DNA: TGTGCCAGCAGTGAGCCGGCTCAAGAGACCCAGTACTTC

D gene: NA
clone size: NA
V gene: TRBV7-9
J gene: TRBJ1-2
CDR3 protein: CASSLEGGYGYTF
CDR3 DNA: TGTGCCAGCAGCTTAGAGGGGGGCTATGGCTACACCTTC

D gene: TRBD1
clone size: once
V gene: TRBV15
J gene: TRBJ2-7
CDR3 protein: CATSGVRQGPYEQYF
CDR3 DNA: TGTGCCACCAGCGGTGTCCGACAGGGTCCCTACGAGCAGTACTTC

D gene: NA
clone size: NA
V gene: TRBV19
J gene: TRBJ2-3
CDR3 protein: CASSNQGRGTDTQYF
CDR3 DNA: TGTGCCAGTAGCAACCAGGGCCGGGGTACAGATACGCAGTATTTT

D gene: NA
clone size: NA
V gene: TRBV10-3
J gene: TRBJ2-1
CDR3 protein: CAISSGSPSNEQFF
CDR3 DNA: TGTGCCATCAGTTCGGGGTCCCCCTCCAATGAGCAGTTCTTC

D gene: TRBD2
clone size: NA
V gene: TRBV9
J gene: TRBJ2-1
CDR3 protein: CASSVAVKREFGSYNEQFF
CDR3 DNA: TGTGCCAGCAGCGTAGCGGTGAAGCGGGAGTTTGGCTCCTACAATGAGCAGTTCTTC

D gene: TRBD2
clone size: NA
V gene: TRBV6-5
J gene: TRBJ2-3
CDR3 protein: CASGGLAGTDTQYF
CDR3 DNA: TGTGCCAGTGGGGGACTAGCGGGCACAGATACGCAGTATTTT

D gene: TRBD2
clone size: NA
V gene: TRBV5-1
J gene: TRBJ2-7
CDR3 protein: CASSPRTREGEQYF
CDR3 DNA: TGCGCCAGCAGCCCCCGGACTAGAGAAGGCGAGCAGTACTTC

D gene: TRBD2
clone size: NA
V gene: TRBV9
J gene: TRBJ2-3
CDR3 protein: CASSASGDYSTDTQYF
CDR3 DNA: TGTGCCAGCAGCGCCAGCGGGGACTACAGCACAGATACGCAGTATTTT

D gene: NA
clone size: NA
V gene: TRBV6-5
J gene: TRBJ1-5
CDR3 protein: CASSETHGGQPQHF
CDR3 DNA: TGTGCCAGCAGCGAAACGCATGGAGGACAGCCCCAGCATTTT

D gene: NA
clone size: NA
V gene: TRBV14
J gene: TRBJ2-5
CDR3 protein: CASSQSSGLSTQYF
CDR3 DNA: TGTGCCAGCAGCCAAAGTTCAGGGTTGTCGACCCAGTACTTC

D gene: NA
clone size: NA
V gene: TRBV10-2
J gene: TRBJ1-5
CDR3 protein: CASSEGALGQPQHF
CDR3 DNA: TGCGCCAGCAGTGAGGGGGCCCTGGGACAGCCCCAGCATTTT

D gene: NA
clone size: NA
V gene: TRBV19
J gene: TRBJ2-2
CDR3 protein: CASSIESTALSTGELFF
CDR3 DNA: TGTGCCAGTAGTATAGAGTCCACAGCTTTGAGCACCGGGGAGCTGTTTTTT

D gene: NA
clone size: NA
V gene: TRBV5-1
J gene: TRBJ2-2
CDR3 protein: CASSLEGPGELFF
CDR3 DNA: TGCGCCAGCAGCTTGGAAGGGCCCGGGGAGCTGTTTTTT

D gene: NA
clone size: NA
V gene: TRBV27
J gene: TRBJ2-2
CDR3 protein: CASTSPNTGELFF
CDR3 DNA: TGTGCCAGCACCTCCCCTAACACCGGGGAGCTGTTTTTT

D gene: TRBD2
clone size: NA
V gene: TRBV5-4
J gene: TRBJ2-1
CDR3 protein: CASSFGLAGGYEQFF
CDR3 DNA: TGTGCCAGCAGCTTCGGACTAGCGGGAGGCTATGAGCAGTTCTTC

D gene: NA
clone size: NA
V gene: TRBV16
J gene: TRBJ1-2
CDR3 protein: CASSQSGTGRDYGYTF
CDR3 DNA: TGTGCCAGCAGCCAATCAGGCACGGGCCGGGACTATGGCTACACCTTC

D gene: NA
clone size: NA
V gene: TRBV12-5
J gene: TRBJ2-7
CDR3 protein: CASAGGQGDYEQYF
CDR3 DNA: TGTGCTAGTGCCGGGGGGCAGGGGGACTACGAGCAGTACTTC